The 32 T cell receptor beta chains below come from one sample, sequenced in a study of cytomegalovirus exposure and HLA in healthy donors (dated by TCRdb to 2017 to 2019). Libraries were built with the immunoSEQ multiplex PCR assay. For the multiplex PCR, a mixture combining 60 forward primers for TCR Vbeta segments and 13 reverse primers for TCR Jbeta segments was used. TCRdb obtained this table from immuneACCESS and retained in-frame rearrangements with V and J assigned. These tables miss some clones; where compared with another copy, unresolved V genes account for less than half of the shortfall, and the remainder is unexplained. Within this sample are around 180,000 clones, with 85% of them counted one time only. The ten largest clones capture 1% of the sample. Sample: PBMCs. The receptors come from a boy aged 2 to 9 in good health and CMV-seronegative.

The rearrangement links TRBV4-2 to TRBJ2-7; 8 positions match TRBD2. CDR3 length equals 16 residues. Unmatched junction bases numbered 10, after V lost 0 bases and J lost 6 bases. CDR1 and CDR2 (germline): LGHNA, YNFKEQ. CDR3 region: CASSQEDGAGVFEQYF. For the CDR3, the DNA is TGTGCCAGCAGCCAAGAAGACGGAGCGGGAGTATTCGAGCAGTACTTC.

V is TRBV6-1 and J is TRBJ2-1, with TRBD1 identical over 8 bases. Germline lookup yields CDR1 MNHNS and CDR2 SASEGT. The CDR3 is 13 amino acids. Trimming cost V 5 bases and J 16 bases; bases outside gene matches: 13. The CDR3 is CASSTFGRDRKFF. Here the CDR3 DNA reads TGTGCCAGCAGTACTTTTGGCCGGGACAGGAAATTCTTC.

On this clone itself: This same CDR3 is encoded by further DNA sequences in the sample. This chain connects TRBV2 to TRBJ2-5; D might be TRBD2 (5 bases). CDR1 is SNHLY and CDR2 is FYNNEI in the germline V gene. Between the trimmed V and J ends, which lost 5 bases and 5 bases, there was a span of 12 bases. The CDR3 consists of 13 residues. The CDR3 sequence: CASSSGLRETQYF. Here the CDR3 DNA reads TGTGCCAGCAGTTCAGGACTCCGGGAGACCCAGTACTTC.

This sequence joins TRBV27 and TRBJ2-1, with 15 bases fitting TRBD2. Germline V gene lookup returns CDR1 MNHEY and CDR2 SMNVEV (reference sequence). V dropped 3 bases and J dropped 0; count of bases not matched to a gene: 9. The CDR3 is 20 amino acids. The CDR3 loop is CASSFFSGLAGGGSYNEQFF. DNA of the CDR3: TGTGCCAGCAGTTTCTTCTCGGGACTAGCGGGGGGTGGCTCCTACAATGAGCAGTTCTTC.

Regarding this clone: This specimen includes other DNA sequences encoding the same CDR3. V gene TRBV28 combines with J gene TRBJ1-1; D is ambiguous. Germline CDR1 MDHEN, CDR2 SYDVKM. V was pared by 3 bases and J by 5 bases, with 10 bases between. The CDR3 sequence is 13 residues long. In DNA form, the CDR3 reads TGTGCCAGCAGTTTTCCGGCGGGGACTGAAGCTTTCTTT. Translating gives CASSFPAGTEAFF.

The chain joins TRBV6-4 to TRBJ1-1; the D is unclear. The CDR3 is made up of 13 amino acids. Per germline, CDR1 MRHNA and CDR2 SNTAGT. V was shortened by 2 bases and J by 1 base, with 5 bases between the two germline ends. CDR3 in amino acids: CASSDRSNTEAFF. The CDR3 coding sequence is TGTGCCAGCAGTGACCGGTCGAACACTGAAGCTTTCTTT.

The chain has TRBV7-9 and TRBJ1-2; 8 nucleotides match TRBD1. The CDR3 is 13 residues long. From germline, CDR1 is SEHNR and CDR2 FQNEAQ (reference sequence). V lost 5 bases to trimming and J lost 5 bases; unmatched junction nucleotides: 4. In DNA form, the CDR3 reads TGTGCCAGCAGCCCCGGACAGGGATATGGCTACACCTTC. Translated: CASSPGQGYGYTF.

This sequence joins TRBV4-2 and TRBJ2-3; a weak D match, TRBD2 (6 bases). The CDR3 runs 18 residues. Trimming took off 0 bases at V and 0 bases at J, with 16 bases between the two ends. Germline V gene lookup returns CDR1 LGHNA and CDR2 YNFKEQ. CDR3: CASSQDRYGSSSTDTQYF. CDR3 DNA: TGTGCCAGCAGCCAAGATAGGTACGGGAGCAGTAGCACAGATACGCAGTATTTT.

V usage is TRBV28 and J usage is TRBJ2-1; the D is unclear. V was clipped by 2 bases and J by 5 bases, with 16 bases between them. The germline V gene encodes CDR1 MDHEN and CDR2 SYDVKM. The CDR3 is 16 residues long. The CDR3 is CASSLLFPRSHNEQFF. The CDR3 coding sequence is TGTGCCAGCAGTTTACTGTTTCCTAGGTCCCACAATGAGCAGTTCTTC.

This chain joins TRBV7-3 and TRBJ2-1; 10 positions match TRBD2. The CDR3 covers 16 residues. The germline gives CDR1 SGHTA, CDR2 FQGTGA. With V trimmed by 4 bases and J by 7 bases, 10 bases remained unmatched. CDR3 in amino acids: CASSSLSGRVPNEQFF. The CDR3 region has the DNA TGTGCCAGCAGCTCACTAAGCGGGAGGGTTCCAAATGAGCAGTTCTTC.

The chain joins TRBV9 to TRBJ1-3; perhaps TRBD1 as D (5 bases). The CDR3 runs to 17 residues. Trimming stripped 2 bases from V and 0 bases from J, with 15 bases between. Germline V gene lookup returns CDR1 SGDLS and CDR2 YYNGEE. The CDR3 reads CASSVELGHSSGNTIYF. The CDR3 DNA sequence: TGTGCCAGCAGCGTCGAACTCGGACACAGCTCTGGAAACACCATATATTTT.

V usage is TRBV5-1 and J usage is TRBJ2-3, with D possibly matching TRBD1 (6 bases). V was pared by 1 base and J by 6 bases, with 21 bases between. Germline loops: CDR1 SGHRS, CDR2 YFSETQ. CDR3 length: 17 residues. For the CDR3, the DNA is TGCGCCAGCAGCTTGAGTAGACGTACTACCCAGGGGGATACGCAGTATTTT. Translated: CASSLSRRTTQGDTQYF.

The CDR3 is CASFTTGSNEKLFF. The CDR3 DNA sequence: TGTGCCAGCTTTACGACAGGGTCTAATGAAAAACTGTTTTTT. The V gene is TRBV5-6, the J gene TRBJ1-4; 7 bases align to TRBD1. V shed 7 bases and J 3 bases; nucleotides not matched to a gene: 6. Germline values: CDR1 SGHDT, CDR2 YYEEEE. The CDR3 totals 14 residues.

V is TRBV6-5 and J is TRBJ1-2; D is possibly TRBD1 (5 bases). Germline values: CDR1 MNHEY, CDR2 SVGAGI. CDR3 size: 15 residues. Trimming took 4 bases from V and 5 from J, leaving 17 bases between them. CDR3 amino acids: CASSLDPQVIYGYTF. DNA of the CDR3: TGTGCCAGCAGTTTGGACCCACAGGTGATATATGGCTACACCTTC.

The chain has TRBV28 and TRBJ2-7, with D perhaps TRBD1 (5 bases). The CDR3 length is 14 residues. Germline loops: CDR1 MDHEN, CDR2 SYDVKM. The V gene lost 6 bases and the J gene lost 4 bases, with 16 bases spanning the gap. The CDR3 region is CASSWRQFWYEQYF. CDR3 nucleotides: TGTGCCAGCAGCTGGAGACAGTTTTGGTACGAGCAGTACTTC.

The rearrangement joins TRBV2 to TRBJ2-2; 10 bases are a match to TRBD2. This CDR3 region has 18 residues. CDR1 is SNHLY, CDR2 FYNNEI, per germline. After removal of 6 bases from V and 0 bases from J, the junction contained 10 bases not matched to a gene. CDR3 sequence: CASSEGLAGAANTGELFF. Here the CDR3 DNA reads TGTGCCAGCAGCGAGGGGCTAGCGGGGGCCGCGAACACCGGGGAGCTGTTTTTT. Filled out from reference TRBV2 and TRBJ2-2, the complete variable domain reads EPEVTQTPSHQVTQMGQEVILRCVPISNHLYFYWYRQILGQKVEFLVSFYNNEISEKSEIFDDQFSVERPDGSNFTLKIRSTKLEDSAMYFCASSEGLAGAANTGELFFGEGSRLTVL.

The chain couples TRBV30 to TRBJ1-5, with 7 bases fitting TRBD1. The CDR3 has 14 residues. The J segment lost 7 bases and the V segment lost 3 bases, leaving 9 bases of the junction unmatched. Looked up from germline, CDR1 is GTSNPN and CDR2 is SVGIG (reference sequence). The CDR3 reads CAWRKQGIGQPQHF. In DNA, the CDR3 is TGTGCCTGGAGAAAACAGGGGATCGGGCAGCCCCAGCATTTT.

The CDR3 sequence: CASTILAGVSEQYF. The CDR3 coding sequence is TGTGCCAGCACAATCCTAGCGGGAGTGAGCGAGCAGTACTTC. The chain combines TRBV27 with TRBJ2-7; 10 bases match TRBD2. The V segment lost 7 bases and the J segment 6 bases; nucleotides outside the gene matches: 9. Germline V lookup: CDR1 MNHEY, CDR2 SMNVEV (reference sequence). The CDR3 is 14 residues long.

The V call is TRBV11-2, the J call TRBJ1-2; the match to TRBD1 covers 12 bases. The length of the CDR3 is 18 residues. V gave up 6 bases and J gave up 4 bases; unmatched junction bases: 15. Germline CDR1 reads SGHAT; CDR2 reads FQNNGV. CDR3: CASSSVDRDRGRSYGYTF. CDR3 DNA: TGTGCCAGCAGTAGTGTGGACCGGGACAGGGGGCGCAGCTATGGCTACACCTTC.

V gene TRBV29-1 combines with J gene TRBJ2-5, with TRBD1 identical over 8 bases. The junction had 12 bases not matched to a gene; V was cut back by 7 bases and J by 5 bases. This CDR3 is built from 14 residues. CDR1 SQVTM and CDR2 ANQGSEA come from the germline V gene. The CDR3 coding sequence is TGCAGCGCCGGACAGGGCACTTTTTGGGAGACCCAGTACTTC. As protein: CSAGQGTFWETQYF.

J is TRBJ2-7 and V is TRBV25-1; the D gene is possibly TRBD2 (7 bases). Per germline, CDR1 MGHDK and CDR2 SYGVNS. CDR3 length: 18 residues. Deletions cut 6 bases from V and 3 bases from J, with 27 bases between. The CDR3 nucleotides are TGTGCCAGCAGCCACAGGACGGGCGGGGGCAATATTTACTACGAGCAGTACTTC. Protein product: CASSHRTGGGNIYYEQYF.

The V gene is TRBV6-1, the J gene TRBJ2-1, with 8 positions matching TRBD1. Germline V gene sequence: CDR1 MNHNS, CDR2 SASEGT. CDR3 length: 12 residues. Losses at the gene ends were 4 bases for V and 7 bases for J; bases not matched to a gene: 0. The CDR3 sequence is CASSGQGNEQFF. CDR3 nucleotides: TGTGCCAGCAGTGGACAGGGGAATGAGCAGTTCTTC.

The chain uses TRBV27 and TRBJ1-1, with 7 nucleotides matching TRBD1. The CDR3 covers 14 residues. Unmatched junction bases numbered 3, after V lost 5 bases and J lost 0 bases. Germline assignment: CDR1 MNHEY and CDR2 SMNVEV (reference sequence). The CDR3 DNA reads TGTGCCAGCAGTGGGGGACAGCTGAACACTGAAGCTTTCTTT. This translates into CASSGGQLNTEAFF.

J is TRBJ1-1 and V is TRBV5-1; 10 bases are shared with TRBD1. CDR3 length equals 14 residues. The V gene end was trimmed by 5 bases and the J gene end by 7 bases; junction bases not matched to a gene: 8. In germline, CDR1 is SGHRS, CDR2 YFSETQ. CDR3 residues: CASSSPGQGNEAFF. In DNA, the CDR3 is TGCGCCAGCAGTTCCCCGGGACAGGGGAATGAAGCTTTCTTT.

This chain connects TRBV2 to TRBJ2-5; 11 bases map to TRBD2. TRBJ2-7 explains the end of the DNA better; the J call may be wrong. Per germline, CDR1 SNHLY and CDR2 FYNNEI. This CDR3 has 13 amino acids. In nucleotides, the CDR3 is TGTGCCGTTCGGGGACTAGCGGTTTACGAGCAGTACTTC. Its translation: CAVRGLAVYEQYF.

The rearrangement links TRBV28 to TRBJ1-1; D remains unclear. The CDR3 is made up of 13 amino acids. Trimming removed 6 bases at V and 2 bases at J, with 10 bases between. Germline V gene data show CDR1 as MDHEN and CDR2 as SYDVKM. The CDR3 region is CASSSGVNTEAFF. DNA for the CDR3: TGTGCCAGCAGCTCCGGGGTAAACACTGAAGCTTTCTTT.

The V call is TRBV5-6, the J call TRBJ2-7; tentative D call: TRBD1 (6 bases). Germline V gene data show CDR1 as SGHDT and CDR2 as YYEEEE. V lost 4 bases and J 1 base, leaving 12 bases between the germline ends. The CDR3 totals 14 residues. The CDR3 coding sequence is TGTGCCAGCAGCGGGCTGACAGGTTCCTACGAGCAGTACTTC. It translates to CASSGLTGSYEQYF.

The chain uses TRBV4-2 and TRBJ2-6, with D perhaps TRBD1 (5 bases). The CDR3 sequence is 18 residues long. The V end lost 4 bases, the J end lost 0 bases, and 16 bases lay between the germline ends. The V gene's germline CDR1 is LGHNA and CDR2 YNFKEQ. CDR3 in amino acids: CASSPRAQRGSGANVLTF. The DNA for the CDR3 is TGTGCCAGCAGCCCACGGGCACAAAGGGGCTCTGGGGCCAACGTCCTGACTTTC.

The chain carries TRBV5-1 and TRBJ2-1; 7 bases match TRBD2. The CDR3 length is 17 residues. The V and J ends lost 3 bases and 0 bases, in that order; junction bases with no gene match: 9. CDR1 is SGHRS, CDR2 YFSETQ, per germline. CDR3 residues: CASSSSGGTSSYNEQFF. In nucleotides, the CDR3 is TGCGCCAGCAGCTCCTCGGGGGGAACGAGCTCCTACAATGAGCAGTTCTTC.

The CDR3 bases are TGTGCCAGTCGGACAGGCCCTCGGGAGACCCAGTACTTC. It encodes CASRTGPRETQYF. This chain joins TRBV19 and TRBJ2-5; TRBD1 aligns across 7 bases. The germline V gene has CDR1 LNHDA and CDR2 SQIVND (reference sequence). The CDR3 runs 13 residues. J lost 5 bases, V lost 8 bases, and 8 bases had no gene match.

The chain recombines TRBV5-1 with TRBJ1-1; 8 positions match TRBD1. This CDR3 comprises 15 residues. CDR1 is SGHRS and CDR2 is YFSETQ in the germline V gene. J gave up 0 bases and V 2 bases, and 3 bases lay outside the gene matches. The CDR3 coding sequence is TGCGCCAGCAGCTTCATGACAGGGGTGAACACTGAAGCTTTCTTT. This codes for CASSFMTGVNTEAFF.

For the CDR3, the DNA is TGTGCCAGCAGTCCCCTTCCAATCGGGGGCTACACCTTC. This codes for CASSPLPIGGYTF. J is TRBJ1-2 and V is TRBV6-6, with no clear D. Deletions cut 5 bases from V and 8 bases from J, with 15 bases between. CDR1 is MNHNY, CDR2 SVGAGI, per germline (reference sequence). The CDR3 length is 13 residues.